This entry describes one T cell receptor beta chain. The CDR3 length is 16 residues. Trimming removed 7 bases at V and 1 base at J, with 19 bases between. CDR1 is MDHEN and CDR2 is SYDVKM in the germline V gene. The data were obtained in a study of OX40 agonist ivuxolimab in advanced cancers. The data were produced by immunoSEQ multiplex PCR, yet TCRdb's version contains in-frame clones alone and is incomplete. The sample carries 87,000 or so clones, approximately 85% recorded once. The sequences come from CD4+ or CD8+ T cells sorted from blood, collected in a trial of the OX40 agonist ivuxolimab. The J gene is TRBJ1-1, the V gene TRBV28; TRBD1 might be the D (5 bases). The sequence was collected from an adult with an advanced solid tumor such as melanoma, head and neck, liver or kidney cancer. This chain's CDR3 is CASIRFQGIWNTEAFF. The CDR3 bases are TGTGCCAGCATCCGCTTTCAGGGAATCTGGAACACTGAAGCTTTCTTT.